Following are 32 T cell receptor beta chains from one sample sequenced in a study of blood T cell repertoires in COVID-19. Produced via immunoSEQ multiplex PCR; TCRdb's table is partial and in-frame only. The sample shows 130,000 to 150,000 clones, around nine tenths of them seen only once. Sequences were obtained from peripheral blood. The receptors were gathered from a man aged 50 to 59 with active or convalescent COVID-19.

The chain links TRBV12-3 or TRBV12-4 to TRBJ1-1; D is possibly TRBD1 (6 bases). V was clipped by 5 bases and J by 3 bases, with 10 bases between them. The CDR3 consists of 13 residues. This CDR3 reads CASSLQGDTEAFF. The CDR3 nucleotides are TGTGCCAGCAGTCTACAGGGAGACACTGAAGCTTTCTTT.

The V call is TRBV25-1, the J call TRBJ2-7; 9 nucleotides align to TRBD2. The V segment lost 6 bases and the J segment 0 bases; nucleotides outside the gene matches: 0. Germline V gene lookup returns CDR1 MGHDK and CDR2 SYGVNS. The CDR3 runs 13 residues. This CDR3 is CASRLAGSYEQYF. DNA of the CDR3: TGTGCCAGCAGACTAGCGGGCTCCTACGAGCAGTACTTC.

The chain links TRBV28 to TRBJ2-2; 7 bases line up with TRBD2. Germline CDR1 and CDR2: MDHEN and SYDVKM. With 7 bases clipped from V and 4 bases from J, the junction kept 9 bases outside the gene matches. The CDR3 length is 15 residues. CDR3 amino acids: CASTGGSLGTGELFF. The DNA for the CDR3 is TGTGCCAGCACCGGGGGGAGTTTAGGCACCGGGGAGCTGTTTTTT.

The chain couples TRBV11-2 to TRBJ2-1; D remains unclear. The CDR3 contains 13 residues. The germline V gene has CDR1 SGHAT and CDR2 FQNNGV. V was clipped by 4 bases and J by 5 bases, with 9 bases between them. The CDR3 DNA reads TGTGCCAGCAGCTACGACTGGAACAATGAGCAGTTCTTC. Translation gives CASSYDWNNEQFF.

The chain has TRBV29-1 and TRBJ2-1, with 11 bases lining up with TRBD2. Germline CDR1 and CDR2: SQVTM and ANQGSEA. Germline trimming cut 3 bases from V and 7 bases from J; bases unmatched to any gene: 8. The CDR3 is 15 amino acids. In DNA, the CDR3 is TGCAGCGTTGACCCCCTAGCGGGAGGATTAAATGAGCAGTTCTTC. Its protein is CSVDPLAGGLNEQFF.

This clone was seen only once. The chain is built from TRBV28 and TRBJ2-3, with 7 nucleotides matching TRBD2. The CDR3 sequence is 15 residues long. Germline CDR1 MDHEN, CDR2 SYDVKM. V gave up 6 bases and J gave up 4 bases; unmatched junction bases: 10. The CDR3 sequence is CASSQRGGSADTQYF. The CDR3 nucleotides are TGTGCCAGCAGCCAACGGGGCGGGAGCGCAGATACGCAGTATTTT.

The chain uses TRBV28 and TRBJ2-5, with D tentatively TRBD2 (6 bases). Looked up from germline, CDR1 is MDHEN and CDR2 is SYDVKM. The V end was cut by 8 bases, the J end by 7 bases, with 20 bases between. The CDR3 is 14 residues long. The CDR3 reads CASSPGLAPGTQYF. As DNA, the CDR3 is TGTGCCAGCTCCCCGGGACTTGCCCCGGGGACCCAGTACTTC.

The chain joins TRBV5-6 to TRBJ1-5; D uncertain. V was shortened by 4 bases and J by 2 bases, with 10 bases between the two germline ends. Germline V lookup: CDR1 SGHDT, CDR2 YYEEEE. CDR3 length: 14 residues. CDR3 DNA: TGTGCCAGCAGCGCGCTTGGAGGCAATCAGCCCCAGCATTTT. Amino acid sequence: CASSALGGNQPQHF.

The rearrangement links TRBV29-1 to TRBJ2-2, with 7 bases fitting TRBD2. The germline V gene encodes CDR1 SQVTM and CDR2 ANQGSEA. The CDR3 has 12 amino acids. Trimming at V came to 6 bases and at J to 3 bases, leaving 1 base not matched to a gene. The DNA for the CDR3 is TGCAGCGTCACTAGCGACACCGGGGAGCTGTTTTTT. Translated: CSVTSDTGELFF.

The rearrangement links TRBV27 to TRBJ2-5; D perhaps matches TRBD2 (7 bases). V lost 2 bases, J lost 9 bases, and 13 bases lay in between. CDR3 length equals 13 residues. CDR1 is MNHEY, CDR2 SMNVEV, per germline (reference sequence). For the CDR3, the DNA is TGTGCCAGCAGTTTAAGCAGGGGAGGGGCCCAGTACTTC. This codes for CASSLSRGGAQYF.

The chain carries TRBV6-5 and TRBJ1-2; D may be TRBD1 (5 bases). The CDR3 is made up of 14 amino acids. Trimming took 7 bases from V and 3 from J, leaving 15 bases between them. Germline assignment: CDR1 MNHEY and CDR2 SVGAGI. The CDR3 nucleotides are TGTGCCAGCAAACGAGTAACGGGGGACTATGGCTACACCTTC. Amino acid sequence: CASKRVTGDYGYTF.

V is TRBV28 and J is TRBJ2-7, with D possibly being TRBD1 (6 bases). This CDR3 contains 14 residues. Germline assignment: CDR1 MDHEN and CDR2 SYDVKM. The V end lost 3 bases, the J end lost 0 bases, and 9 bases lay between the germline ends. CDR3 DNA: TGTGCCAGCAGTTTTGGCAGGGGCTCCTACGAGCAGTACTTC. Its protein product is CASSFGRGSYEQYF.

CDR3: CASSPARSDSTDTQYF. Here the CDR3 DNA reads TGTGCCAGCTCACCCGCCCGGAGCGATAGCACAGATACGCAGTATTTT. The V and J genes are TRBV18 and TRBJ2-3; D is unresolved. Germline V gene lookup returns CDR1 KGHSH and CDR2 LQKENI. This CDR3 is 16 amino acids long. V was cut by 3 bases and J by 0 bases, with 13 bases left in between.

The V call is TRBV28, the J call TRBJ1-5, with 7 bases aligning to TRBD1. The junction had 3 bases not matched to a gene; V was cut back by 6 bases and J by 1 base. Germline V gene data show CDR1 as MDHEN and CDR2 as SYDVKM. CDR3 length: 14 residues. The CDR3 here is CASSQGQSNQPQHF. The CDR3 DNA follows: TGTGCCAGCAGCCAGGGACAGAGCAATCAGCCCCAGCATTTT. The variable domain in full, with the rest retrieved from reference TRBV28 and TRBJ1-5, is DVKVTQSSRYLVKRTGEKVFLECVQDMDHENMFWYRQDPGLGLRLIYFSYDVKMKEKGDIPEGYSVSREKKERFSLILESASTNQTSMYLCASSQGQSNQPQHFGDGTRLSIL.

The rearrangement uses TRBV5-4 and TRBJ1-1, with 8 bases lining up with TRBD1. The V gene end was trimmed by 0 bases and the J gene end by 4 bases; junction bases not matched to a gene: 8. From germline, CDR1 is SGHNT and CDR2 YYREEE (reference sequence). The CDR3 runs to 16 residues. CDR3 nucleotide sequence: TGTGCCAGCAGCTTGGAGCCAGGGGGCGGGGTCACTGAAGCTTTCTTT. The encoded protein is CASSLEPGGGVTEAFF.

The chain is built from TRBV11-2 and TRBJ2-7; D not resolved. This CDR3 is built from 15 residues. Per the germline V gene, CDR1 is SGHAT and CDR2 is FQNNGV. The germline V and J ends were trimmed by 1 base and 3 bases, with 13 bases remaining between them. The CDR3 loop is CASSLASGSYYEQYF. For the CDR3, the DNA is TGTGCCAGCAGCTTAGCCTCTGGCAGTTACTACGAGCAGTACTTC.

The chain combines TRBV6-1 with TRBJ1-1; D may be TRBD1 (5 bases). Looked up from germline, CDR1 is MNHNS and CDR2 is SASEGT. The germline V and J ends were trimmed by 0 bases and 6 bases, with 20 bases remaining between them. The CDR3 runs 17 residues. As DNA, the CDR3 is TGTGCCAGCAGTGAAGCGCCCCGGTGGGCGGGACTTCCTGAAGCTTTCTTT. Amino acids: CASSEAPRWAGLPEAFF.

This clone has just a few counts. The V and J genes are TRBV18 and TRBJ2-7, with 10 bases matching TRBD2. The CDR3 runs to 16 residues. Trimming took 1 base from V and 0 from J; bases not matched to a gene: 3. In germline, CDR1 is KGHSH, CDR2 LQKENI. For the CDR3, the DNA is TGTGCCAGCTCACCACTAGCGGGAGGAGGCTCCTACGAGCAGTACTTC. Translated: CASSPLAGGGSYEQYF. Full variable domain (remainder filled in from reference TRBV18 and TRBJ2-7): NAGVMQNPRHLVRRRGQEARLRCSPMKGHSHVYWYRQLPEEGLKFMVYLQKENIIDESGMPKERFSAEFPKEGPSILRIQQVVRGDSAAYFCASSPLAGGGSYEQYFGPGTRLTVT.

The chain joins TRBV7-8 to TRBJ1-2; D is unclear. The V and J ends lost 1 base and 2 bases respectively, with 5 bases between them. Germline V lookup: CDR1 SGHVS, CDR2 FQNEAQ. The CDR3 extends over 13 amino acids. The CDR3 here is CASSLDKNYGYTF. The DNA for the CDR3 is TGTGCCAGCAGCTTAGACAAGAACTATGGCTACACCTTC.

In this sample, this clone turned up a few times. In nucleotides, the CDR3 is TGTGCCAGCAGCCAAGTATGGGCTAGCGGGGGAGACTACGAGCAGTACTTC. Encoded protein: CASSQVWASGGDYEQYF. The chain links TRBV3-1 (or the pseudogene TRBV3-2) to TRBJ2-7, with TRBD2 matching 10 bases. V was clipped by 1 base and J by 3 bases; unmatched bases: 9. The V gene's germline CDR1 is LGHDT and CDR2 YNNKEL (reference sequence). This CDR3 region has 17 residues.

V usage is TRBV18 and J usage is TRBJ2-1, with 8 bases matching TRBD2. The CDR3 spans 15 residues. J was trimmed by 5 bases and V by 6 bases; bases with no gene match: 9. Germline V lookup: CDR1 KGHSH, CDR2 LQKENI. The chain's CDR3 is CASSGGAGANNEQFF. The DNA for the CDR3 is TGTGCCAGCTCCGGGGGGGCGGGAGCCAACAATGAGCAGTTCTTC.

The chain combines TRBV19 with TRBJ2-7, with 8 positions matching TRBD2. CDR3 length: 13 residues. Germline lookup yields CDR1 LNHDA and CDR2 SQIVND (reference sequence). The J segment lost 5 bases and the V segment lost 3 bases, leaving 3 bases of the junction unmatched. CDR3 residues: CASSIRLAHEQYF. The CDR3 coding sequence is TGTGCCAGTAGTATTAGACTAGCGCACGAGCAGTACTTC.

This chain connects TRBV19 to TRBJ1-1, with D unresolved. Looked up from germline, CDR1 is LNHDA and CDR2 is SQIVND (reference sequence). The CDR3 extends over 15 amino acids. The germline V and J ends were trimmed by 1 base and 4 bases, with 13 bases remaining between them. The CDR3 bases are TGTGCCAGTAGTATAGGAGCGGGGAGTTTCACTGAAGCTTTCTTT. It yields the protein CASSIGAGSFTEAFF.

The CDR3 region has the DNA TGCAGCGCAACACGGCTAGCGGGGTCCCTGGGCGAGCAGTACTTC. As protein: CSATRLAGSLGEQYF. J is TRBJ2-7 and V is TRBV29-1, with 9 bases matching TRBD2. Germline trimming cut 7 bases from V and 6 bases from J; bases unmatched to any gene: 16. Germline V gene data show CDR1 as SQVTM and CDR2 as ANQGSEA. CDR3 size: 15 residues.

The chain carries TRBV28 and TRBJ1-4, with unresolved D. The CDR3 has 14 amino acids. Germline V gene data show CDR1 as MDHEN and CDR2 as SYDVKM. Trimming removed 2 bases at V and 8 bases at J, with 12 bases between. The CDR3 here is CASSLVSLTEKLFF. For the CDR3, the DNA is TGTGCCAGCAGTTTAGTAAGTCTAACCGAAAAACTGTTTTTT.

The gene calls are TRBV7-8 and TRBJ1-5; a possible D gene is TRBD1 (6 bases). The CDR3 has 16 amino acids. Trimming pared 5 bases from V and 3 bases from J, leaving 17 bases between. Germline CDR1 is SGHVS and CDR2 is FQNEAQ. Here the CDR3 DNA reads TGTGCCAGCAGCCCCTCACAGGGACGGGTCAATCAGCCCCAGCATTTT. Amino acid sequence: CASSPSQGRVNQPQHF.

The sample holds one count of this clone. The rearrangement joins TRBV30 to TRBJ1-1, with D unclear. The CDR3 consists of 14 residues. Germline CDR1 GTSNPN, CDR2 SVGIG (reference sequence). V shed 4 bases and J shed 0 bases, with 12 bases lying between them. DNA for the CDR3: TGTGCCTGGACCCTTCCCCGGGTGAACACTGAAGCTTTCTTT. It specifies CAWTLPRVNTEAFF.

The rearrangement uses TRBV19 and TRBJ2-3; no definite D call. The CDR3 extends over 14 amino acids. Trimming removed 3 bases at V and 4 bases at J, with 11 bases between. Germline V gene data show CDR1 as LNHDA and CDR2 as SQIVND (reference sequence). The CDR3 nucleotides read TGTGCCAGTAGTATGATTGGAAGCGCAGATACGCAGTATTTT. Translated: CASSMIGSADTQYF.

V and J are TRBV6-5 and TRBJ2-7; 10 nucleotides agree with TRBD1. After removal of 7 bases from V and 1 base from J, the junction contained 1 base not matched to a gene. The CDR3 totals 13 residues. Germline-derived CDR1 and CDR2 are MNHEY and SVGAGI. The chain's CDR3 is CASKGQGSYEQYF. CDR3 bases: TGTGCCAGCAAGGGACAGGGGTCCTACGAGCAGTACTTC.

The chain couples TRBV7-3 to TRBJ2-1; 9 nucleotides align to TRBD2. In germline, CDR1 is SGHTA, CDR2 FQGTGA. This CDR3 has 15 residues. V gave up 4 bases and J gave up 3 bases; unmatched junction bases: 4. The chain's CDR3 is CASSSGTSNYNEQFF. CDR3 DNA sequence: TGTGCCAGCAGCTCCGGGACTAGCAACTACAATGAGCAGTTCTTC.

The gene calls are TRBV9 and TRBJ2-7; 10 bases map to TRBD1. V was clipped by 0 bases and J by 5 bases; unmatched bases: 5. Germline V lookup: CDR1 SGDLS, CDR2 YYNGEE. The CDR3 extends over 15 amino acids. The CDR3 DNA is TGTGCCAGCAGCGTAGATGGACAGGGGGTGAACGAGCAGTACTTC. Encoded protein: CASSVDGQGVNEQYF.

This chain joins TRBV19 and TRBJ2-5; TRBD1 might be the D (5 bases). The V gene's germline CDR1 is LNHDA and CDR2 SQIVND (reference sequence). V dropped 4 bases and J dropped 2 bases, with 14 bases sitting between them. This CDR3 region has 15 residues. CDR3 amino acids: CASSKGREPQETQYF. The CDR3 DNA follows: TGTGCCAGTAGTAAGGGCAGGGAACCACAAGAGACCCAGTACTTC. The variable domain in full, with the rest retrieved from reference TRBV19 and TRBJ2-5, is DGGITQSPKYLFRKEGQNVTLSCEQNLNHDAMYWYRQDPGQGLRLIYYSQIVNDFQKGDIAEGYSVSREKKESFPLTVTSAQKNPTAFYLCASSKGREPQETQYFGPGTRLLVL.